The 13 T cell receptor beta chains below come from one sample, sequenced in a study of cytomegalovirus exposure and HLA in healthy donors. PCR amplification relied on 60 Vbeta primers (plus 13 Jbeta primers). Sequencing was performed with immunoSEQ multiplex PCR; in TCRdb, only in-frame clones are kept and a portion is missing. The sample yields about 190,000 clones, roughly 84% seen once. Sequencing was carried out using PBMCs. These receptors all stem from a woman in her forties or fifties in good health and CMV-seropositive.

The chain employs TRBV9 and TRBJ2-5; D unresolved. Germline V gene data show CDR1 as SGDLS and CDR2 as YYNGEE. Trimming took off 4 bases at V and 5 bases at J, with 12 bases between the two ends. The CDR3 contains 13 residues. This CDR3 reads CASSPRWAETQYF. The CDR3 coding sequence is TGTGCCAGCAGCCCCCGGTGGGCGGAGACCCAGTACTTC.

V usage is TRBV7-2 and J usage is TRBJ2-3; possibly TRBD2 for D (6 bases). V was cut by 1 base and J by 1 base, with 12 bases left in between. The CDR3 is 16 amino acids. Germline V gene data show CDR1 as SGHTA and CDR2 as FQGNSA. The CDR3 loop reads CASSLGRGGGTDTQYF. The DNA of the CDR3 is TGTGCCAGCAGCTTAGGGCGGGGTGGGGGCACAGATACGCAGTATTTT.

The gene calls are TRBV5-1 and TRBJ2-5; 15 nucleotides match TRBD2. V lost 4 bases to trimming and J lost 4 bases; unmatched junction nucleotides: 11. This CDR3 spans 18 amino acids. Germline CDR1 and CDR2: SGHRS and YFSETQ. In DNA, the CDR3 is TGCGCCAGCAGCCAGGGACTAGCGGGGGGCCGGGGGCCAGAGACCCAGTACTTC. This sequence encodes CASSQGLAGGRGPETQYF. Using reference TRBV5-1 and TRBJ2-5 for the parts outside the CDR3, the full variable domain is KAGVTQTPRYLIKTRGQQVTLSCSPISGHRSVSWYQQTPGQGLQFLFEYFSETQRNKGNFPGRFSGRQFSNSRSEMNVSTLELGDSALYLCASSQGLAGGRGPETQYFGPGTRLLVL.

This clone has a single count. V usage is TRBV11-2 and J usage is TRBJ2-3, with 7 bases matching TRBD2. CDR1 and CDR2 from the germline V gene are SGHAT and FQNNGV. The CDR3 is 16 residues long. V dropped 4 bases and J dropped 1; count of bases not matched to a gene: 8. CDR3 nucleotides: TGTGCCAGCAGCTCCGGGACTAAATTAGGCACAGATACGCAGTATTTT. It yields the protein CASSSGTKLGTDTQYF.

The V call is TRBV9, the J call TRBJ2-2, with TRBD1 matching 10 bases. CDR1 and CDR2 (germline): SGDLS, YYNGEE. The V segment lost 4 bases and the J segment 7 bases; nucleotides outside the gene matches: 10. The CDR3 sequence is 16 residues long. CDR3 nucleotide sequence: TGTGCCAGCAGCACCAGACAGGGGGCAAGAGTCGGGGAGCTGTTTTTT. Amino acid sequence: CASSTRQGARVGELFF.

This clone was observed a handful of times. The chain employs TRBV14 and TRBJ1-2; tentative D call: TRBD1 (5 bases). Germline CDR1 reads SGHDN; CDR2 reads FVKESK. Trimming left V 4 bases short and J 6 bases short, with 15 bases between. CDR3 length: 14 amino acids. The CDR3 DNA sequence: TGTGCCAGCAGCCCCAGGGAGGTTGTGAATGGCTACACCTTC. It specifies CASSPREVVNGYTF.

V is TRBV7-8 and J is TRBJ2-7; D gene unclear. Trimming stripped 3 bases from V and 3 bases from J, with 9 bases between. The germline V gene encodes CDR1 SGHVS and CDR2 FQNEAQ. This CDR3 has 13 residues. CDR3 DNA sequence: TGTGCCAGCAGCTTTGGTAAGAGCTACGAGCAGTACTTC. Its protein product is CASSFGKSYEQYF.

Comment on this clone: Different DNA sequences within this sample yield the same CDR3. V and J are TRBV2 and TRBJ2-5, with D possibly TRBD2 on 5 matching bases. CDR3 length equals 14 residues. The germline V and J ends were trimmed by 2 bases and 2 bases, with 9 bases remaining between them. The germline gives CDR1 SNHLY, CDR2 FYNNEI. DNA of the CDR3: TGTGCCAGCAGTGAATCGACGGGGCAAGAGACCCAGTACTTC. Protein sequence: CASSESTGQETQYF.

The chain joins TRBV5-6 to TRBJ1-1; no clear D. Trimming took 4 bases from V and 1 from J, leaving 8 bases between them. This CDR3 region has 13 residues. The germline gives CDR1 SGHDT, CDR2 YYEEEE. The chain's CDR3 is CASSITENTEAFF. The CDR3 coding sequence is TGTGCCAGCAGCATCACAGAGAACACTGAAGCTTTCTTT.

The chain has TRBV9 and TRBJ2-1, with D tentatively TRBD1 (6 bases). The germline gives CDR1 SGDLS, CDR2 YYNGEE. V lost 4 bases and J lost 5, with 13 bases in between. This CDR3 has 14 amino acids. For the CDR3, the DNA is TGTGCCAGCAGCCCCCGGACAGCTGACAATGAGCAGTTCTTC. Its translation: CASSPRTADNEQFF.

A remark on this clone: At one end, the junction sequence differs from germline, possibly due to a read error. V usage is TRBV7-9 and J usage is TRBJ1-2; unclear D gene. The germline V gene encodes CDR1 SEHNR and CDR2 FQNEAQ (reference sequence). CDR3 length: 13 residues. The CDR3 region has the DNA TGTTCCAGCAGCTTAGAGCTCCAACCCCTGCTCACCTTC. Its translation is CSSSLELQPLLTF.

The V gene is TRBV9, the J gene TRBJ1-5; tentative D call: TRBD1 (5 bases). The V end lost 0 bases, the J end lost 2 bases, and 9 bases lay between the germline ends. Per the germline V gene, CDR1 is SGDLS and CDR2 is YYNGEE. This CDR3 comprises 15 residues. DNA of the CDR3: TGTGCCAGCAGCGTAGCAGGGTACGGCAATCAGCCCCAGCATTTT. As protein: CASSVAGYGNQPQHF.

The V and J genes are TRBV7-2 and TRBJ2-1, with D possibly being TRBD1 (6 bases). This CDR3 comprises 18 residues. V dropped 1 base and J dropped 3 bases, with 19 bases sitting between them. Germline V gene sequence: CDR1 SGHTA, CDR2 FQGNSA. The CDR3: CASSLVAYAGQIYNEQFF. The CDR3 region has the DNA TGTGCCAGCAGCTTAGTCGCGTACGCAGGACAGATCTACAATGAGCAGTTCTTC.